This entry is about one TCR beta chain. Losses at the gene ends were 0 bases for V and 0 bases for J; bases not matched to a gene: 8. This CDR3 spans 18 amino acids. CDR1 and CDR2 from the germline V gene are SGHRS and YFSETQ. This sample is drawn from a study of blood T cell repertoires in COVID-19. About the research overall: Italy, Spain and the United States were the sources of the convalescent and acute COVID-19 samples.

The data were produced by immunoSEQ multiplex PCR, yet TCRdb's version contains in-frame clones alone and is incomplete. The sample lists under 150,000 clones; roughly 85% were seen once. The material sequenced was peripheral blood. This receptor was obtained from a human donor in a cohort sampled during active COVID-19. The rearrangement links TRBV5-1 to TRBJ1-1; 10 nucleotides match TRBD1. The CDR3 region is CASSLAGGTGVVNTEAFF. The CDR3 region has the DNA TGCGCCAGCAGCTTGGCCGGGGGGACAGGGGTGGTGAACACTGAAGCTTTCTTT. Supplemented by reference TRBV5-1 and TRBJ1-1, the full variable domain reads KAGVTQTPRYLIKTRGQQVTLSCSPISGHRSVSWYQQTPGQGLQFLFEYFSETQRNKGNFPGRFSGRQFSNSRSEMNVSTLELGDSALYLCASSLAGGTGVVNTEAFFGQGTRLTVV.